The present TCR beta chain was sequenced within a study of blood T cell repertoires in COVID-19. Turning to the study itself: COVID-19 samples from acute and convalescent phases originated in the United States, Italy and Spain.

The sample holds one count of this clone. The repertoire was sequenced with immunoSEQ multiplex PCR; TCRdb's copy has only in-frame clones and lacks some. The sample has about 160,000 clones; roughly 90% are singletons. The junction had 10 bases not matched to a gene; V was cut back by 5 bases and J by 11 bases. The CDR3 is 15 amino acids. Germline V CDR1 and CDR2: SGHNT, YENEEA. The Seattle patients joined while their infection was active and were tracked longitudinally afterward. This TCR derives from a man aged 30-40 years with COVID-19, enrolled during active disease. Input material: peripheral blood. This chain connects TRBV11-3 to TRBJ1-6; 9 positions match TRBD1. The CDR3 here is CASSTRPGQGPPLHF. The CDR3 DNA reads as TGTGCCAGCAGCACTCGACCGGGACAGGGACCACCCCTCCACTTT.